The T cell receptor beta chain under discussion was sequenced for a study of blood T cell repertoires in COVID-19. Residents of 24 US areas, aged roughly 18 to 89 years, made up the participants. Here immunoSEQ multiplex PCR was the method, and the copy in TCRdb shows in-frame clones only, minus some. The repertoire holds some 230,000 clones, with 70% to 85% as singletons. The specimen sequenced was PBMCs or T cells enriched from blood (not recorded which). The TCR comes from a woman between 40 and 55 years old with acute COVID-19.

Here the CDR3 DNA reads TGCGCCAGCAGCTTGGCCGCCGGGACACTCGGCTACACCTTC. Amino acids: CASSLAAGTLGYTF. The chain uses TRBV5-1 and TRBJ1-2, with a weak D call TRBD1 (6 bases). With 0 bases removed from V and 8 bases from J, the gap between germline ends came to 14 bases. Germline CDR1 SGHRS, CDR2 YFSETQ. CDR3 size: 14 residues.